Listed below are T cell receptor beta chains from one sample, sequenced in a study of blood T cell repertoires in COVID-19. Data came from immunoSEQ multiplex PCR; TCRdb stores just in-frame clones and leaves some out. The profile shows around 81,000 clones, around 88% of them singletons. The sample taken for sequencing was peripheral blood. These receptors all stem from an elderly woman with acute or convalescent COVID-19. Both conserved end residues are part of each CDR3. The order of the fields is V gene, J gene, CDR3 length, CDR3 protein.

V gene: TRBV29-1; J gene: TRBJ1-1; CDR3 length: 11; CDR3 protein: CSVQGAPEAFF
V gene: TRBV9; J gene: TRBJ2-2; CDR3 length: 16; CDR3 protein: CASSADRDSVSGELFF
V gene: TRBV30; J gene: TRBJ1-6; CDR3 length: 15; CDR3 protein: CAWTTTGSSNSPLHF
V gene: TRBV10-2; J gene: TRBJ2-1; CDR3 length: 13; CDR3 protein: CASSGTTYNEQFF
V gene: TRBV4-2; J gene: TRBJ1-5; CDR3 length: 17; CDR3 protein: CASSQEGAGGSNQPQHF
V gene: TRBV3-1/TRBV3-2; J gene: TRBJ2-4; CDR3 length: 18; CDR3 protein: CASSQGWRQGLAKNIQYF
V gene: TRBV23-1; J gene: TRBJ1-2; CDR3 length: 16; CDR3 protein: CASSGPPGQRTYGYTF
V gene: TRBV4-2; J gene: TRBJ2-1; CDR3 length: 16; CDR3 protein: CASSQSSGGSYNEQFF
V gene: TRBV4-1; J gene: TRBJ1-5; CDR3 length: 16; CDR3 protein: CASSQVGARSNQPQHF
V gene: TRBV7-9; J gene: TRBJ2-7; CDR3 length: 16; CDR3 protein: CASSYTGTGSNYEQYF
V gene: TRBV19; J gene: TRBJ1-2; CDR3 length: 19; CDR3 protein: CAAHRGGEKTGKSNYGYTF
V gene: TRBV7-8; J gene: TRBJ2-1; CDR3 length: 18; CDR3 protein: CASSQDPGSGGSYNEQFF
V gene: TRBV19; J gene: TRBJ2-7; CDR3 length: 14; CDR3 protein: CASSPVSTSYEQYF
V gene: TRBV7-3; J gene: TRBJ2-6; CDR3 length: 21; CDR3 protein: CASSFGGFGGTGGSGANVLTF
V gene: TRBV4-2; J gene: TRBJ2-5; CDR3 length: 15; CDR3 protein: CASSQGNSVRETQYF
V gene: TRBV6-6; J gene: TRBJ1-1; CDR3 length: 16; CDR3 protein: CASSQPPGTGASEAFF
V gene: TRBV5-6; J gene: TRBJ1-5; CDR3 length: 17; CDR3 protein: CASSSGTGGISNQPQHF
V gene: TRBV27; J gene: TRBJ2-1; CDR3 length: 12; CDR3 protein: CASSRGGNEQFF
V gene: TRBV27; J gene: TRBJ2-6; CDR3 length: 17; CDR3 protein: CASSSRQGVAGANVLTF
V gene: TRBV4-1; J gene: TRBJ2-2; CDR3 length: 18; CDR3 protein: CASSQGDRGAMNTGELFF
V gene: TRBV7-9; J gene: TRBJ1-1; CDR3 length: 15; CDR3 protein: CASSPGSTMNTEAFF
V gene: TRBV11-2; J gene: TRBJ1-1; CDR3 length: 15; CDR3 protein: CASSRELTPNTEAFF
V gene: TRBV29-1; J gene: TRBJ2-5; CDR3 length: 13; CDR3 protein: CSVVDRGGETQYF
V gene: TRBV7-8; J gene: TRBJ2-7; CDR3 length: 16; CDR3 protein: CASSLAGQGAQPEQYF
V gene: TRBV5-1; J gene: TRBJ2-2; CDR3 length: 16; CDR3 protein: CASSLPTGSGTGELFF
V gene: TRBV7-3; J gene: TRBJ2-3; CDR3 length: 17; CDR3 protein: CASSLGLSGSPTDTQYF
V gene: TRBV5-1; J gene: TRBJ2-5; CDR3 length: 17; CDR3 protein: CASSVDLIRANQETQYF
V gene: TRBV19; J gene: TRBJ2-3; CDR3 length: 18; CDR3 protein: CASSPSGLGGGSTDTQYF
V gene: TRBV7-2; J gene: TRBJ1-1; CDR3 length: 13; CDR3 protein: CASSFGWATEAFF
V gene: TRBV19; J gene: TRBJ2-3; CDR3 length: 14; CDR3 protein: CASSRGQRTDTQYF
V gene: TRBV5-1; J gene: TRBJ1-6; CDR3 length: 14; CDR3 protein: CASSPGQNNSPLHF
V gene: TRBV28; J gene: TRBJ2-4; CDR3 length: 14; CDR3 protein: CASIPQGAGNIQYF
V gene: TRBV3-1/TRBV3-2; J gene: TRBJ2-2; CDR3 length: 15; CDR3 protein: CASSQEGVGTGELFF
V gene: TRBV2; J gene: TRBJ2-5; CDR3 length: 13; CDR3 protein: CASNTDKRETQYF
V gene: TRBV4-2; J gene: TRBJ2-2; CDR3 length: 19; CDR3 protein: CASSQDLAGQAWGTGELFF
V gene: TRBV7-8; J gene: TRBJ1-1; CDR3 length: 16; CDR3 protein: CASSARTPLLNTEAFF
V gene: TRBV12-3/TRBV12-4; J gene: TRBJ1-3; CDR3 length: 13; CDR3 protein: CASSLGAGNTIYF
V gene: TRBV18; J gene: TRBJ2-1; CDR3 length: 14; CDR3 protein: CASSPGDKYNEQFF
V gene: TRBV7-8; J gene: TRBJ2-5; CDR3 length: 15; CDR3 protein: CASSLASGAEETQYF
V gene: TRBV6-6; J gene: TRBJ2-1; CDR3 length: 14; CDR3 protein: CASSSGQGRNEQFF
V gene: TRBV19; J gene: TRBJ2-1; CDR3 length: 14; CDR3 protein: CASSALAGGLVQFF
V gene: TRBV7-9; J gene: TRBJ1-5; CDR3 length: 14; CDR3 protein: CASSPTGSNQPQHF
V gene: TRBV6-2/TRBV6-3; J gene: TRBJ2-1; CDR3 length: 15; CDR3 protein: CASSYSSGVYNEQFF
V gene: TRBV9; J gene: TRBJ2-1; CDR3 length: 15; CDR3 protein: CASSIRQGGGNEQFF
V gene: TRBV5-1; J gene: TRBJ1-1; CDR3 length: 13; CDR3 protein: CASSLGVNTEAFF
V gene: TRBV2; J gene: TRBJ2-5; CDR3 length: 14; CDR3 protein: CASSEVTRVETQYF
V gene: TRBV6-5; J gene: TRBJ2-1; CDR3 length: 11; CDR3 protein: CASSKLNEQFF